This T cell receptor beta chain comes out of a study of CXCR3-negative and CXCR3-positive naive CD8 T cells. The CDR3 loop spans 16 amino acids. Germline lookup yields CDR1 ENHRY and CDR2 SYGVKD. The authors gated naive CD8+ T cells as CD45RO-CCR7+CD27+CD95-. General study findings and limits: When CXCR3-positive naive cells were set against CXCR3-negative naive cells, the former had more hydrophobic TRB CDR3s. CXCR3 expression dropped partially after cryopreservation, and most assays relied on fresh PBMCs. The authors found comparable surface CD5 between naive subsets and inferred TCR strength from TRB CDR3 properties. High diversity, comparable across both naive subsets, contrasted with much lower diversity in memory CD8+ cells.

Libraries of TRB cDNA were made by 5' RACE and carried UMIs. From its re-call of the 5' RACE reads, TCRdb lists each CDR3 protein once, without DNA. Its table records around 140,000 distinct CDR3 sequences. Worth noting for this clonotype: Its antigen remains unknown.

Sequenced sample: naive CXCR3+ CD8+ T cells from blood. Subset reported: CD45RO-CCR7+CD27+CD95- naive CD8+ T cells expressing CXCR3 (TNR3+). The sequence came from a human donor in good health. Some clones in this sample may be carry-over from other donors' samples. The genes are TRBV10-3 and TRBJ2-3; TCRdb's D call of TRBD2 is untestable without DNA. CDR3: CAISDRAGVSTDTQYF.